This entry is about one T cell receptor beta chain. The antigen is undetermined. This record belongs to a study of graft-versus-host responses after intestinal transplantation. CDR1 and CDR2 from the germline V gene are SEHNR and FQNEAQ (reference sequence). The CDR3 spans 14 residues. Unmatched junction bases numbered 2, after V lost 4 bases and J lost 2 bases. Profiling relied on immunoSEQ multiplex PCR, and the TCRdb table lists in-frame clones only, not all of them. The sample holds fewer than 80,000 clones; more than 90% are singletons and the top ten take about 1.7%. This chain connects TRBV7-9 to TRBJ2-5, with 9 positions matching TRBD2. The sequence derives from a human donor who was the organ donor for an intestinal transplant. The source was unstimulated CD8+ T cells sorted from spleen or lymph node cells, collected before transplant. This CDR3 reads CASSSSGTQETQYF. CDR3 coding DNA: TGTGCCAGCAGCTCTAGCGGGACTCAAGAGACCCAGTACTTC.